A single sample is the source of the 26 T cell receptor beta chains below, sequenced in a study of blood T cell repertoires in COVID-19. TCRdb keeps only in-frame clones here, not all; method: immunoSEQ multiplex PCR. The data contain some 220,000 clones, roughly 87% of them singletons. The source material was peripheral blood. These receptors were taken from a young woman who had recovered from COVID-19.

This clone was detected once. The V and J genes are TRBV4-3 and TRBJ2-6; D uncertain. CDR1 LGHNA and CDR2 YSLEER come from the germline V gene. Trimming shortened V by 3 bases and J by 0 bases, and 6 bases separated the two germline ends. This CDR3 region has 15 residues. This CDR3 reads CASSHTVSGANVLTF. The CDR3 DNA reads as TGCGCCAGCAGCCATACAGTCTCTGGGGCCAACGTCCTGACTTTC.

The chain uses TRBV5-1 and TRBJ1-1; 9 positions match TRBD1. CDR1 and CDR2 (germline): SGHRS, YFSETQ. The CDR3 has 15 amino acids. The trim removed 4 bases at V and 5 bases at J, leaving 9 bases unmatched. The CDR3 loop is CASSQEQGAWTEAFF. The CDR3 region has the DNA TGCGCCAGCAGCCAAGAACAGGGGGCCTGGACTGAAGCTTTCTTT.

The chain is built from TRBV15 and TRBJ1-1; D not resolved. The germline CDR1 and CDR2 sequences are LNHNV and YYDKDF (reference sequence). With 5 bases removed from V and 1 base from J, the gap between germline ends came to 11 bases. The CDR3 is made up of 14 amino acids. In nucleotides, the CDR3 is TGTGCCACCAGCCCCCTCGTACAGAACACTGAAGCTTTCTTT. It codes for CATSPLVQNTEAFF.

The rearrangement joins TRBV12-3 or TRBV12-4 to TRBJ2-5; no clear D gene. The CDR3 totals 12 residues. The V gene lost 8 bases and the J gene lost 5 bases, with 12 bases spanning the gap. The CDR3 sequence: CASRSPGETQYF. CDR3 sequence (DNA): TGTGCCAGCCGGAGCCCGGGTGAGACCCAGTACTTC.

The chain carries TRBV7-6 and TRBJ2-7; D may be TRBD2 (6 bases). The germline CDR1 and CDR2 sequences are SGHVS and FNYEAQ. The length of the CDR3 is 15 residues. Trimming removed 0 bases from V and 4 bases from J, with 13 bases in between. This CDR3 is CASSLATGGLYEQYF. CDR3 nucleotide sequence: TGTGCCAGCAGCTTAGCGACCGGGGGTCTTTACGAGCAGTACTTC.

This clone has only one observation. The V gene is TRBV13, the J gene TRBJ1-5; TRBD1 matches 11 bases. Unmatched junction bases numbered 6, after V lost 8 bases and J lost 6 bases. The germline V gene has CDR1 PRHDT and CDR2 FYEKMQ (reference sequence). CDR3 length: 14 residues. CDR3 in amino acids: CASSDRGRGQPQHF. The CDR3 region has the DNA TGTGCCAGCTCGGACAGGGGGCGCGGTCAGCCCCAGCATTTT.

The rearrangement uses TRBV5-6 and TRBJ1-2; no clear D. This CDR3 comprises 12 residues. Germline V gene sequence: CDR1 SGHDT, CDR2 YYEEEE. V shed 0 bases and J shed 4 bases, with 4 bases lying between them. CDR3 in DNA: TGTGCCAGCAGCTTGGACAGCTATGGCTACACCTTC. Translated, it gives CASSLDSYGYTF.

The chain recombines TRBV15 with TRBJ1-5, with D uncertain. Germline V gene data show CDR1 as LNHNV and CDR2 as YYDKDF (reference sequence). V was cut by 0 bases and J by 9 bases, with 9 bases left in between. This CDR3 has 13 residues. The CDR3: CATSRDPAGPQHF. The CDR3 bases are TGTGCCACCAGCAGAGATCCGGCGGGGCCCCAGCATTTT.

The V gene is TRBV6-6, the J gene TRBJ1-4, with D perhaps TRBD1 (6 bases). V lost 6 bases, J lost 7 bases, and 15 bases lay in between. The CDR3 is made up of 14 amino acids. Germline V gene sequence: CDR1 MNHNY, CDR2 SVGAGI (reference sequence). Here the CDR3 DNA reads TGTGCCAGCAGCCCGAGCGGGGGCGGTGAAAAACTGTTTTTT. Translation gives CASSPSGGGEKLFF.

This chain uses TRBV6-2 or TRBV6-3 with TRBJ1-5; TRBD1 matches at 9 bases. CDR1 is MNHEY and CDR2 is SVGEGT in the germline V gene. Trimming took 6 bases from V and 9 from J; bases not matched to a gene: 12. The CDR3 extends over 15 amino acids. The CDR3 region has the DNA TGTGCCAGCAGCCAGACAGGGGGTGGCGGATCGCCCCAGCATTTT. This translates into CASSQTGGGGSPQHF.

The CDR3 nucleotides read TGTGCCAGCAGTGAATTAATCGCGGGGCAGCCCCAGCATTTT. Translating gives CASSELIAGQPQHF. The chain couples TRBV6-1 to TRBJ1-5; D is unclear. Germline values: CDR1 MNHNS, CDR2 SASEGT. V lost 2 bases to trimming and J lost 7 bases, with 12 bases between them. The CDR3 runs to 14 residues.

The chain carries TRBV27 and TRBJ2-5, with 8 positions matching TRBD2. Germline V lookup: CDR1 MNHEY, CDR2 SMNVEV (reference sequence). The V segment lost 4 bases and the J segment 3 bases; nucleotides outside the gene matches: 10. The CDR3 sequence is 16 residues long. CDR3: CASSSTSSGLKETQYF. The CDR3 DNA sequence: TGTGCCAGCAGTTCGACCTCTAGCGGGTTGAAAGAGACCCAGTACTTC.

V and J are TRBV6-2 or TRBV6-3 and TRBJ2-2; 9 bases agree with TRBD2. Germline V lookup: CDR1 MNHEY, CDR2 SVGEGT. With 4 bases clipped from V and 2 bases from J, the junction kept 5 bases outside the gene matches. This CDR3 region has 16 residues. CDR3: CASSSPSGVNTGELFF. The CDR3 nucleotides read TGTGCCAGCAGTTCTCCTAGCGGGGTCAACACCGGGGAGCTGTTTTTT.

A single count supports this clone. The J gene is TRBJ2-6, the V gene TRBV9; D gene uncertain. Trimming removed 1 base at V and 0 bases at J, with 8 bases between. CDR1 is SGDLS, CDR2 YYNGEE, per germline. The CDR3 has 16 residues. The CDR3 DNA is TGTGCCAGCAGCGTACTGGTGAGCTCTGGGGCCAACGTCCTGACTTTC. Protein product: CASSVLVSSGANVLTF.

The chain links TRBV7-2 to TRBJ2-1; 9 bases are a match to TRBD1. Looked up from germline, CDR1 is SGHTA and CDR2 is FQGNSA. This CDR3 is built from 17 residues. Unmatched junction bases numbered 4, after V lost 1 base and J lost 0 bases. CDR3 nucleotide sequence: TGTGCCAGCAGCTTAGGACAGGGGGTACCCTCCTACAATGAGCAGTTCTTC. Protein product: CASSLGQGVPSYNEQFF.

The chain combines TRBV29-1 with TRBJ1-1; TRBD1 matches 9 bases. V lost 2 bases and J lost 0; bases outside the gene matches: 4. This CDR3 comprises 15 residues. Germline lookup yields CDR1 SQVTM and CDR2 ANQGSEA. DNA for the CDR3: TGCAGCGTTGAATGGACAGGGGCGTTGAACACTGAAGCTTTCTTT. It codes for CSVEWTGALNTEAFF.

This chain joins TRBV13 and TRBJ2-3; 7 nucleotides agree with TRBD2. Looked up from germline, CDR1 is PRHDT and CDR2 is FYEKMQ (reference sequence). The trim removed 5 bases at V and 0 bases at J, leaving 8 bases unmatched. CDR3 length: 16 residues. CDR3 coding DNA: TGTGCCAGCAGCCCCCGGACTAGTGGGAGCACAGATACGCAGTATTTT. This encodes CASSPRTSGSTDTQYF.

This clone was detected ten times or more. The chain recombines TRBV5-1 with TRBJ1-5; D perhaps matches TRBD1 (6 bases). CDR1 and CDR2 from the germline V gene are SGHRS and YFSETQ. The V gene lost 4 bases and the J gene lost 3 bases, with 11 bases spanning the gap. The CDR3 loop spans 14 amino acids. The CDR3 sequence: CASSERGLNQPQHF. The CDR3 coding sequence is TGCGCCAGCAGCGAGCGGGGGCTCAATCAGCCCCAGCATTTT.

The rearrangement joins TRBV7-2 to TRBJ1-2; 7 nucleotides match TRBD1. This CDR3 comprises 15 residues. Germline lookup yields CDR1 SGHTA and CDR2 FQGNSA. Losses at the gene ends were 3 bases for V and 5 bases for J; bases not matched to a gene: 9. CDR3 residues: CASSLTGTAIYGYTF. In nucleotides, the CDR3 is TGTGCCAGCAGCTTGACCGGGACAGCGATATATGGCTACACCTTC.

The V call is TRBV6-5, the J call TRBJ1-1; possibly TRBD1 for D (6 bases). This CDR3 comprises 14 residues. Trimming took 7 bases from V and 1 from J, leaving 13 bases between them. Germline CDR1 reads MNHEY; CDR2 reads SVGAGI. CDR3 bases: TGTGCCAGCAATCTCAGGGGTGGGAACACTGAAGCTTTCTTT. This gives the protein CASNLRGGNTEAFF.

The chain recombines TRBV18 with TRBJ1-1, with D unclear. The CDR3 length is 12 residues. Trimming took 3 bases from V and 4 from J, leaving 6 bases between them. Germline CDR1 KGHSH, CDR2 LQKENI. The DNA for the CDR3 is TGTGCCAGCTCACCTCCAGGCACTGAAGCTTTCTTT. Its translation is CASSPPGTEAFF.

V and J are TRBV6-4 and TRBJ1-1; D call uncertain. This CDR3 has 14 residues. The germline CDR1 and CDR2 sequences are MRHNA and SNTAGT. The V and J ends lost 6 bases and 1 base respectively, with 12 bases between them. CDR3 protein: CASREDLTNTEAFF. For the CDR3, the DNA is TGTGCCAGCAGGGAGGACCTTACGAACACTGAAGCTTTCTTT.

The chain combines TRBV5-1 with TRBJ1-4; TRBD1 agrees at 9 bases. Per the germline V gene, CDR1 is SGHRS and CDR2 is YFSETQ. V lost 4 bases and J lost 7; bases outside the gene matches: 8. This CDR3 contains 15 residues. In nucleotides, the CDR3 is TGCGCCAGCAGCCAGCACGGACAGGGGACTGAAAAACTGTTTTTT. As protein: CASSQHGQGTEKLFF.

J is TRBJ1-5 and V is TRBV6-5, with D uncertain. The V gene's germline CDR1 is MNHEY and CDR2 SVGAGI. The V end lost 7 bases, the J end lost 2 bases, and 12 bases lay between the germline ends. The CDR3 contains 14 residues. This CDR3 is CASIFGEGNQPQHF. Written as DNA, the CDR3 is TGTGCCAGCATATTTGGGGAGGGCAATCAGCCCCAGCATTTT.

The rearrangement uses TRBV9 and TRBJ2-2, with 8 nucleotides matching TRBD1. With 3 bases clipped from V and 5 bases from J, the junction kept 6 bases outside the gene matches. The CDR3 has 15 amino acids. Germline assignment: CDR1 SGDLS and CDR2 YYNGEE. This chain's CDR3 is CASSEDRVGTGELFF. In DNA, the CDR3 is TGTGCCAGCAGCGAGGACAGGGTCGGAACCGGGGAGCTGTTTTTT.

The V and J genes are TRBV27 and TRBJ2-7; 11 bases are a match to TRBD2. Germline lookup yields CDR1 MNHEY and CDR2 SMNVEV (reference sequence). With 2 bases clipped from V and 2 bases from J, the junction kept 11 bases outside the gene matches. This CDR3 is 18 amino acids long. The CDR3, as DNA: TGTGCCAGCAGTTTAAAGACTAGCGGGGTACCCCTTCCCTACGAGCAGTACTTC. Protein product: CASSLKTSGVPLPYEQYF.